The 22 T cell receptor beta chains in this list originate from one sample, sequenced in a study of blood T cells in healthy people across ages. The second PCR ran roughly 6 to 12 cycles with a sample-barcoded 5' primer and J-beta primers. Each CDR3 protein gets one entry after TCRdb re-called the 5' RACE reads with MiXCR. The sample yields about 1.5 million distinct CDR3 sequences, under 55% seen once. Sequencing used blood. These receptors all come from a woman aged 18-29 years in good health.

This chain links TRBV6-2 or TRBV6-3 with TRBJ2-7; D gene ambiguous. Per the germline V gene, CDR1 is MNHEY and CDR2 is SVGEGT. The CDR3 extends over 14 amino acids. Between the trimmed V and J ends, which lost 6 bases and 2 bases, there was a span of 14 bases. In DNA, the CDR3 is TGTGCCAGCAGCCGCGGTGGTGCTCCCTACGAGCAGTACTTC. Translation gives CASSRGGAPYEQYF.

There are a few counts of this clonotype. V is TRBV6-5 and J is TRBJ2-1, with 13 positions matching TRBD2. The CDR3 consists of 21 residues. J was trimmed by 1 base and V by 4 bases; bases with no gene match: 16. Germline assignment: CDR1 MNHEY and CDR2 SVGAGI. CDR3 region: CASSSTRDIGTSGTSYNEQFF. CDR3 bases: TGTGCCAGCAGTTCAACTAGGGACATCGGGACTAGCGGGACTTCCTACAATGAGCAGTTCTTC.

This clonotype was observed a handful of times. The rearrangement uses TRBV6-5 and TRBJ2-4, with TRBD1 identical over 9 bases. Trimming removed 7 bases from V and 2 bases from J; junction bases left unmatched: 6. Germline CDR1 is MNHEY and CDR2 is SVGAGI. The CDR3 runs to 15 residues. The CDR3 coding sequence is TGTGCCAGCAAGCGGGACAGGGACACCAAAAACATTCAGTACTTC. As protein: CASKRDRDTKNIQYF.

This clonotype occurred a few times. Here the CDR3 DNA reads TGCGCCAGCAGCGGTCAGGACACTGAAGCTTTCTTT. Translating it yields CASSGQDTEAFF. The chain links TRBV5-1 to TRBJ1-1; D remains unclear. Per the germline V gene, CDR1 is SGHRS and CDR2 is YFSETQ. The CDR3 spans 12 residues. V lost 4 bases, J lost 3 bases, and 7 bases lay in between.

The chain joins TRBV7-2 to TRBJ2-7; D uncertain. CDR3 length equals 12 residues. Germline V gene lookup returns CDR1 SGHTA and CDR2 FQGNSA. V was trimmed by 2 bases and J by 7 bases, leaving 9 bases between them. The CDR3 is CASSLMVDEQYF. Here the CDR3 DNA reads TGTGCCAGCAGCTTAATGGTGGATGAGCAGTACTTC.

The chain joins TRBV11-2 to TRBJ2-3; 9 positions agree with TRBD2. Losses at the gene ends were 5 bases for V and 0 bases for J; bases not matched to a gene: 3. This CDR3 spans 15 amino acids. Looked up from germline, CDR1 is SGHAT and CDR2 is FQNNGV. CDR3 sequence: CASSISGGSTDTQYF. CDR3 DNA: TGTGCCAGCAGCATTAGCGGGGGTAGCACAGATACGCAGTATTTT.

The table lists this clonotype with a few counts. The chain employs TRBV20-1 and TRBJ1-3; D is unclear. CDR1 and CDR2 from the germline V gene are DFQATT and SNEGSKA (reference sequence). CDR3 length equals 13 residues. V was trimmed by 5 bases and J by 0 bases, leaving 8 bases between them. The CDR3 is CSAWGPSGNTIYF. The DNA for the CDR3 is TGCAGTGCTTGGGGTCCCTCTGGAAACACCATATATTTT.

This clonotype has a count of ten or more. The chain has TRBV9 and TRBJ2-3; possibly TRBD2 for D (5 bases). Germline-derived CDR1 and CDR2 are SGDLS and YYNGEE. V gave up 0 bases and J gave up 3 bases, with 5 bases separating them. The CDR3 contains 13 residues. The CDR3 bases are TGTGCCAGCAGCGTAGCGGGAACAGATACGCAGTATTTT. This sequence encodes CASSVAGTDTQYF.

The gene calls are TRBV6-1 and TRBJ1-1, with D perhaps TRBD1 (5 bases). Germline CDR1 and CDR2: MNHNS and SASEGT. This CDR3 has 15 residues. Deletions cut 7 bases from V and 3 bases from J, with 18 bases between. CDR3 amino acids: CASNSLPGEDTEAFF. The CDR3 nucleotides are TGTGCCAGCAATTCCCTTCCGGGGGAAGACACTGAAGCTTTCTTT.

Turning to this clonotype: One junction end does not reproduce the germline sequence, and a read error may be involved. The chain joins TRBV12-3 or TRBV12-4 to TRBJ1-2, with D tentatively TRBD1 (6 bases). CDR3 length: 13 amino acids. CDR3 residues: CAIITGNNYGYIF. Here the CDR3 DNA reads TGTGCCATTATTACAGGGAATAACTATGGCTACATCTTC.

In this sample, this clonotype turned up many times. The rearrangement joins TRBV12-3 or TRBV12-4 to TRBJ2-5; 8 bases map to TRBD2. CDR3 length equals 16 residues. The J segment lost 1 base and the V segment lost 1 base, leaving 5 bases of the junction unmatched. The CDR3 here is CASSLEVAGIQETQYF. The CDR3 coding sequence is TGTGCCAGCAGTTTAGAAGTAGCGGGGATCCAAGAGACCCAGTACTTC.

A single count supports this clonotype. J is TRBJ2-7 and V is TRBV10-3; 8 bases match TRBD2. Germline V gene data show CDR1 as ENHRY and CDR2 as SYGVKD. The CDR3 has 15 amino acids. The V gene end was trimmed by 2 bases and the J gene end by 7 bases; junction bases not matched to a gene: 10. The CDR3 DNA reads TGTGCCATCAGTGAGGGACTAGCCCCCTACAATGAGCAGTACTTC. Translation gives CAISEGLAPYNEQYF.

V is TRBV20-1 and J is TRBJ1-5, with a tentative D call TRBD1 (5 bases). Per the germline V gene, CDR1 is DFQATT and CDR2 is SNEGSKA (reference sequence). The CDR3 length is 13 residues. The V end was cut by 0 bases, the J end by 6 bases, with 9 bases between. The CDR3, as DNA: TGCAGTGCTAGAGAGGAGGGGAGTCAGCCCCAGCATTTT. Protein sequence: CSAREEGSQPQHF.

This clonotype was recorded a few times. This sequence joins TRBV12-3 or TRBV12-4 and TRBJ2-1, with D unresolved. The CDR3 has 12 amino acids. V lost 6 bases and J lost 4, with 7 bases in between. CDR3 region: CASRHGYNEQFF. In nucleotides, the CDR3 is TGTGCCAGCAGACACGGGTACAATGAGCAGTTCTTC.

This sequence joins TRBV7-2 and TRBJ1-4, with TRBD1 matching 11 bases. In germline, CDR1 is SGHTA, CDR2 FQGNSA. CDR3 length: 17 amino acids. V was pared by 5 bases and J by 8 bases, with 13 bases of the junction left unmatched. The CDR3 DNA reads TGTGCCAGCAGCCAAGGACAGGGGGCGAGGGGGAACGAAAAACTGTTTTTT. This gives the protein CASSQGQGARGNEKLFF.

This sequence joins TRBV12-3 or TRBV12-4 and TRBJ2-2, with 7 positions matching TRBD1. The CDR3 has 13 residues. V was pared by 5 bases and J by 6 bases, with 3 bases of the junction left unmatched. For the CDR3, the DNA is TGTGCCAGCAGTGTGACAGGGCCCGGGGAGCTGTTTTTT. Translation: CASSVTGPGELFF.

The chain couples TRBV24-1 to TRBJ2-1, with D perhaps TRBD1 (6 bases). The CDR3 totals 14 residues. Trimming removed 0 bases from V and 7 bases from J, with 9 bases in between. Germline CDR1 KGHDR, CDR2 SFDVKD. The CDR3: CATSDLTGRNEQFF. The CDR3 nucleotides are TGTGCCACCAGTGATTTGACAGGGCGGAATGAGCAGTTCTTC.

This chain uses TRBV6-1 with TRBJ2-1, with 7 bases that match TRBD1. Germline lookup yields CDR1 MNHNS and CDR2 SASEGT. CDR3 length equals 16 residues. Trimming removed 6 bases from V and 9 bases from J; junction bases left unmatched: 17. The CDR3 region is CASRPRQGRLFFEQFF. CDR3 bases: TGTGCCAGCAGGCCAAGACAGGGTCGGTTGTTTTTTGAGCAGTTCTTC.

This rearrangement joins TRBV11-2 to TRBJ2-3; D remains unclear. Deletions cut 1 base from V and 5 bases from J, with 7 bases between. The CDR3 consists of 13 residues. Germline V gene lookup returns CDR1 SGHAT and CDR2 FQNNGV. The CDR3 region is CASSLAALDTQYF. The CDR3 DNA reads TGTGCCAGCAGCTTAGCCGCACTAGATACGCAGTATTTT.

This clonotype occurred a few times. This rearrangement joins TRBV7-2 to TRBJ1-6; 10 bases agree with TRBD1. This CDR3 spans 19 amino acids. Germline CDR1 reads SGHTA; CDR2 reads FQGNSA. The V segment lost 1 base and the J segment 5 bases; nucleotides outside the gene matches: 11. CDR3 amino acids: CASSLVGTGALPNNSPLHF. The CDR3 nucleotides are TGTGCCAGCAGCTTAGTAGGGACAGGGGCCTTGCCCAATAATTCACCCCTCCACTTT.

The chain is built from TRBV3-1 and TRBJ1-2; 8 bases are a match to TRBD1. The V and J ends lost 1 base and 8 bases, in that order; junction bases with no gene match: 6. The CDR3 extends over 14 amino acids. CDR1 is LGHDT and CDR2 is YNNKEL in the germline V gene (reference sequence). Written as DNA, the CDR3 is TGTGCCAGCAGCCAAGGCCAGGGGGCGGAAGGCTACACCTTC. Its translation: CASSQGQGAEGYTF.

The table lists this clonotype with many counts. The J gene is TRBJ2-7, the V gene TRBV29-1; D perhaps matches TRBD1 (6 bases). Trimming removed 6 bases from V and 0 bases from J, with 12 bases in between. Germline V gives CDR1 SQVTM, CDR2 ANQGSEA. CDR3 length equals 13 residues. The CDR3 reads CSVLQGISYEQYF. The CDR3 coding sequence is TGCAGCGTCTTACAGGGAATCTCCTACGAGCAGTACTTC.